This T cell receptor beta chain was obtained from a study of control samples from healthy donors and cancer patients. CDR3 size: 15 residues. Germline V gives CDR1 KGHSH, CDR2 LQKENI. V lost 3 bases to trimming and J lost 4 bases, with 10 bases between them. The method was immunoSEQ multiplex PCR; TCRdb's version includes in-frame clones alone and lacks a portion of them. The sample has around 130,000 clones, just under 90% seen once; the top ten hold over 10%. The source of this sequence is a man aged 25-45 years in good health. V gene TRBV18 combines with J gene TRBJ2-6; D is ambiguous. Input material: blood. This CDR3 reads CASSPGLSGANVLTF. CDR3 sequence (DNA): TGTGCCAGCTCACCTGGTTTATCCGGGGCCAACGTCCTGACTTTC. The whole variable domain, remainder taken from reference TRBV18 and TRBJ2-6, is NAGVMQNPRHLVRRRGQEARLRCSPMKGHSHVYWYRQLPEEGLKFMVYLQKENIIDESGMPKERFSAEFPKEGPSILRIQQVVRGDSAAYFCASSPGLSGANVLTFGAGSRLTVL.